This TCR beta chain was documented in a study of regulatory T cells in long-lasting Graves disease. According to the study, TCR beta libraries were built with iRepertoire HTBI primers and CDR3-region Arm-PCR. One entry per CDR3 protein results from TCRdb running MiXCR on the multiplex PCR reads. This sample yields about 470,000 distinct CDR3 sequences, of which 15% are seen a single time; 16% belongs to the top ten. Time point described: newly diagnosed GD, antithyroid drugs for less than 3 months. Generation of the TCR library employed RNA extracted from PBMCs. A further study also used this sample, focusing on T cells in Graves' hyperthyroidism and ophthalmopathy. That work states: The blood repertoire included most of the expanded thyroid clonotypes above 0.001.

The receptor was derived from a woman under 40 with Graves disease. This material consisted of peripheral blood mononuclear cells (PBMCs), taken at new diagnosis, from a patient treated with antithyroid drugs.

The CDR3 sequence is CASSDLTGLAGVGQETQYF. Written as DNA, the CDR3 is TGTGCCAGCAGTGACCTAACGGGACTAGCGGGAGTGGGACAAGAGACCCAGTACTTC. J is TRBJ2-5 and V is TRBV6-1, with 14 bases that match TRBD2. After removal of 3 bases from V and 2 bases from J, the junction contained 11 bases not matched to a gene. This CDR3 has 19 amino acids. Germline V CDR1 and CDR2: MNHNS, SASEGT.